This T cell receptor (beta chain) was identified during a study of regulatory T cells in long-lasting Graves disease. Study details: Prior antithyroid drug treatment in newly diagnosed Graves' patients lasted under 3 months. General observations from the study: Sharing of public clonotypes was greater in persistent patients (2,741) than in new patients (around 890).

Indicated time point: newly diagnosed GD, antithyroid drugs for less than 3 months. PBMC-derived RNA was used for the TCR library. This clonotype was recorded at least ten times. Its antigen is unknown. Through Arm-PCR of CDR3 regions and iRepertoire HTBI primers, TCR beta libraries were built. MiXCR, applied by TCRdb to the multiplex PCR reads, yields one record per CDR3 protein. The data show 350,000 to 500,000 distinct CDR3 sequences, about a sixth seen once. The CDR3 runs 15 residues. V was shortened by 3 bases and J by 3 bases, with 13 bases between the two germline ends. These data were likewise used in another study, on T cells in Graves' hyperthyroidism and ophthalmopathy. That work contributes: HTBI primers were used for first-round RT-PCR of the TCR CDR3.

This chain uses TRBV12-3 or TRBV12-4 with TRBJ2-3; D is possibly TRBD2 (6 bases). The TCR originated in a woman between 18 and 29 years old with Graves disease. This specimen consisted of peripheral blood mononuclear cells (PBMCs), obtained at new diagnosis, from a patient treated with antithyroid drugs. CDR3 sequence (DNA): TGTGCCAGCAGTTTCACCGGGAGAGGAACAGATACGCAGTATTTT. Translation gives CASSFTGRGTDTQYF.